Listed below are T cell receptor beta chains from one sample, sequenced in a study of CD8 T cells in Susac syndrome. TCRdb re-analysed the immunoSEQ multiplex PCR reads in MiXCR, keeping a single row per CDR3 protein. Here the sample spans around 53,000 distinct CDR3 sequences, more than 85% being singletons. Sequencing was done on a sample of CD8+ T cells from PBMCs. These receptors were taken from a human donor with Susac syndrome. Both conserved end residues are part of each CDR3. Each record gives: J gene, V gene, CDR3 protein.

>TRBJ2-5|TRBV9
CASSVGGQETQYF
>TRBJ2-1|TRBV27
CASSFGVGGGEQFF
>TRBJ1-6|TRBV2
CASSEGPQSSYNSPLHF
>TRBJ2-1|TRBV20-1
CSAIAGEYNEQFF
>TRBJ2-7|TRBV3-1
CASSPGGGGQYF
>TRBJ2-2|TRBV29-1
CSAGWGNTGELFF
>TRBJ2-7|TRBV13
CASSRGRVSYEQYF
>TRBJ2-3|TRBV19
CASSTGLILTDTQYF
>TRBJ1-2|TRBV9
CASSVGGQGSDYGYTF
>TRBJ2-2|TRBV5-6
CASSPEAANTGELFF
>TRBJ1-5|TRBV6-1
CASSPNVGVSNQPQHF
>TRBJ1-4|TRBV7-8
CASSSISTTNEKLFF